Listed below are T cell receptor beta chains from one sample, sequenced in a study of CD8+CD57+ T cells in acquired aplastic anemia. Via MiXCR, TCRdb re-called the reads, giving one row per CDR3 protein. The sample carries about 400,000 distinct CDR3 sequences, approximately 70% recorded once. Sequencing used sorted CD4+, CD8+, or CD8+CD57+ T cells (not recorded which) from PBMCs. The receptors derive from a human donor in good health, serving as a control. CDR3s include the opening cysteine and the closing phenylalanine or tryptophan. Fields, in order: D gene, clone size, J gene, V gene, CDR3 DNA, CDR3 protein. The D gene is left open where the match is weak. Not every row has a clone size; where given, it reads once, few, many or a size class.

>.|.|TRBJ2-1|TRBV7-2
TGTGCCAGCAGACACAGGCGTAACACCGGGGAGCTGTTC
CASRHRRNTGELF
>TRBD1|few|TRBJ2-3|TRBV10-1
TGCGCCAGCATTAGGAGGGGACAGGGAGAACCTAGGGAGAAGGCAGATACGCAGTATTTT
CASIRRGQGEPREKADTQYF
>TRBD1|few|TRBJ2-7|TRBV19
TGTGCCAGTAGTATAGCTGACAGGGGCTACGAGCAGTACTTC
CASSIADRGYEQYF
>TRBD2|many|TRBJ2-3|TRBV20-1
TGCAGTGCTTGGACTAGCGGGGGGGTAACAGATACGCAGTATTTT
CSAWTSGGVTDTQYF
>.|.|TRBJ1-3|TRBV7-3
TGTGCCAGCAGCCGGATGGGCGGTAGGGGAAATGCCTTCTATTTT
CASSRMGGRGNAFYF
>TRBD1|.|TRBJ2-7|TRBV20-1
TGCAGTGCTACGTTGACAGGGCAGTCCTACGAGCAGTACTTC
CSATLTGQSYEQYF
>.|.|TRBJ1-1|TRBV6-5
TGTGCCAGCAGTTACTCGAGAGAGGGTACGAGGGGGTTCCGTGTGAACACTGAAGCTTTCTTT
CASSYSREGTRGFRVNTEAFF
>.|.|TRBJ2-5|TRBV12-3/TRBV12-4
TGTGCCAGCAGTTTTCACGGGACGAGTGAGACCCAGTACTTC
CASSFHGTSETQYF
>.|once|TRBJ2-7|TRBV5-7
TGTGCCAGCAACTTTAACCGAAACTACGAGCAGTACTTC
CASNFNRNYEQYF
>TRBD2|.|TRBJ2-5|TRBV2
TGTGCCAGCAGCACCACGGCGGGGGGAAGGGAGACCCAGTACTTC
CASSTTAGGRETQYF
>TRBD2|many|TRBJ2-1|TRBV3-1
TGTGCCAGCATTAGCCGTAGTCTAGCGGGGACGGGGGGTGAGCAGTTCTTC
CASISRSLAGTGGEQFF
>.|many|TRBJ1-4|TRBV19
TGTGCCAGTAGTATACAGGGCTTCGGGGAAAAACTGTTTTTT
CASSIQGFGEKLFF
>.|.|TRBJ1-3|TRBV2
TGTGCCAGCAGCGTTCAGGGGTCGGAAAACCCCATCTACTTT
CASSVQGSENPIYF
>.|.|TRBJ2-3|TRBV19
TGTGCCTGGGGTGCGCGCGGGGTTGGCACAGATAAGCAGTATTTT
CAWGARGVGTDKQYF
>.|.|TRBJ2-7|TRBV20-1
TGCAGGTGGGGTCACGATGAGCAGTTGCAGTACTTC
CRWGHDEQLQYF
>.|once|TRBJ2-2|TRBV7-8
TGTGCCAGCAGCGACCAACTCGTGGACACCGGGGAGCTGTTTTTT
CASSDQLVDTGELFF
>.|many|TRBJ2-2|TRBV11-2
TGTGCCAGCAGCTTAGGCCCGAACACCGAGGAGCTGTTTTTT
CASSLGPNTEELFF
>.|.|TRBJ2-5|TRBV9
TGTGCCAGCAGCGCAACAGTCAAATCACCCCTCCACTTC
CASSATVKSPLHF
>TRBD1|.|TRBJ1-2|TRBV2
TGTGCCAGCATCCTAACGACAGGGTTGAATCAGCCCCAGCATTTC
CASILTTGLNQPQHF
>.|many|TRBJ1-3|TRBV7-2
TGTGCCAGCAGCCAGGACACCTCTGGAAACACCATATATTTT
CASSQDTSGNTIYF
>.|.|TRBJ2-1|TRBV7-2
TGTGCCAGCAGCTCCGGGTACGGGGGTGAGAAGTACTTC
CASSSGYGGEKYF
>.|.|TRBJ1-1|TRBV20-1
TGCAGTGCGCCTCGGCCGGGACGGGAACAAGCTTTCTTT
CSAPRPGREQAFF
>.|.|TRBJ2-7|TRBV7-9
TGTGCCAGCAGCTTACGGGGCGAGCTCTACGATGAGTCCTTC
CASSLRGELYDESF
>.|many|TRBJ2-7|TRBV7-2
TGTGCCAGCAGCCCTATGGGGCAGGGAATTTCCTACGAGCAGTACTTC
CASSPMGQGISYEQYF
>.|.|TRBJ2-7|TRBV29-1
TGCAGCGTGGGCGTGGGGGACGAGCAGTACTTC
CSVGVGDEQYF
>TRBD2|.|TRBJ2-1|TRBV5-4
TGTGCCAGCAGCTTGAGGCACGCGGGGGGGCCGAATGAGCAGTTCTTC
CASSLRHAGGPNEQFF
>.|.|TRBJ1-1|TRBV5-1
TGCGCCAGCAGCTTGTGGCGCCAGAACACTGAAGCTTTCTTT
CASSLWRQNTEAFF
>.|once|TRBJ1-1|TRBV10-3
TGTGCCATCACTGGGGCCGTGAACACTGAGCCTTTCTTT
CAITGAVNTEPFF
>.|.|TRBJ1-6|TRBV14
TGTGCCAGCAGCAGGAAAGGGGCCCTGCACTGG
CASSRKGALHW
>.|few|TRBJ1-4|TRBV15
TGTGCCACCAGCAGCGACACAGGAGCGGATCATGAAAAACTGTTTTTT
CATSSDTGADHEKLFF
>TRBD1|.|TRBJ1-1|TRBV19
TGTGCCAGCAGCGCAGGCGACAGGGAGGGTACTGAAGCTTTCTTT
CASSAGDREGTEAFF
>.|.|TRBJ2-2|TRBV10-3
TGTGCCACTCGACAGGAGGCGGACACCGGGGAGCTGTTTTTT
CATRQEADTGELFF
>.|.|TRBJ1-1|TRBV20-1
TGCAGTGTTCCTCGACGGGTGACGGCTGAAGCTTTCTTT
CSVPRRVTAEAFF
>.|.|TRBJ1-5|TRBV5-4
TGTGCCAGCAGCTCCCCCGGGAACCGGACAGTCAAAGCGGACCAGCCCCAGCATTTT
CASSSPGNRTVKADQPQHF
>.|.|TRBJ1-2|TRBV12-3/TRBV12-4
TGTGCCAGCTTTAGTCAGGGGAGGGCTAACTATGGCTACACCTTC
CASFSQGRANYGYTF
>.|many|TRBJ1-2|TRBV10-2
TGCGCCAGCAGTGACATGCCTAACTATGGCTACACCTTC
CASSDMPNYGYTF
>.|.|TRBJ1-2|TRBV29-1
TGCAGCGTCTCAGCGGGGGCGGCCTATGGCTACACCTTC
CSVSAGAAYGYTF
>TRBD1|many|TRBJ1-2|TRBV7-9
TGTGCCAGCAGCCCTTGGGACAGACAGTATGGCTACACCTTC
CASSPWDRQYGYTF
>.|.|TRBJ2-3|TRBV11-2
TGTGCCAGCAGCCCCACTTTCGTGGATACGCAGTATTTT
CASSPTFVDTQYF
>.|.|TRBJ1-2|TRBV5-1
TGTGCCAGCAGCTTGGTCACCGACAATTATGGCTACACCTTC
CASSLVTDNYGYTF
>.|.|TRBJ2-7|TRBV7-8
TGTGCCAGCAGCTTAGAGGCACAGGGACTCTACGAGCAGTACTTC
CASSLEAQGLYEQYF
>TRBD2|.|TRBJ2-3|TRBV20-1
TGCAGTGCTAGGGATGTAGCGGGGGGGTATTTT
CSARDVAGGYF
>.|.|TRBJ2-7|TRBV20-1
TGCAGTGCCCTGAAAGGATACGAGCAGTACTTC
CSALKGYEQYF
>TRBD2|many|TRBJ2-3|TRBV7-2
TGTGCCAGCAGCTCTAGCGGGGGGCCGAATACGCAGTATTTT
CASSSSGGPNTQYF
>.|many|TRBJ2-1|TRBV2
TGTGCCAGCATCAAGGGCCTAGGGGAATACAATGAGCAGTTCTTC
CASIKGLGEYNEQFF
>TRBD1|many|TRBJ2-7|TRBV6-5
TGTGCCAGCAGTTACTCTGACAGGGACTACGAGCAGTACTTC
CASSYSDRDYEQYF
>.|.|TRBJ1-2|TRBV7-2
TGTGCCAGCAGCACTGCTACAGAACTCTACAATGACCAGACCTTC
CASSTATELYNDQTF
>.|.|TRBJ1-5|TRBV5-5
TGTGCCAGCAGTGGAGGAGGCAGGGGGCCCCAGCATTTT
CASSGGGRGPQHF
>TRBD1|few|TRBJ1-3|TRBV19
TGTGCCAGTAGGGCGGACAGGGGATCTGGAAACACCATATATTTT
CASRADRGSGNTIYF
>.|.|TRBJ1-6|TRBV11-3
TGTGCCAGCAGCGACGAGTACCATGCGGGTTCACCCCTCCACTTT
CASSDEYHAGSPLHF
>.|.|TRBJ2-1|TRBV20-1
TGCAGTGCTACGTCAGGACAACAGGAGATCAATGAGCAGTTCTTC
CSATSGQQEINEQFF
>.|.|TRBJ2-7|TRBV19
TGTGCCAGTAGTATAACGACCGGGGCCGAGCAGTACTTC
CASSITTGAEQYF
>TRBD1|many|TRBJ2-3|TRBV10-3
TGTGCCACCGGAGATTTGGCCCAGACAGGGTCAGATACGCAGTATTTT
CATGDLAQTGSDTQYF
>.|.|TRBJ1-1|TRBV30
TGTGCCTGGAGCCTGGTACTGAACACTGAAGCTTTCTTT
CAWSLVLNTEAFF
>.|.|TRBJ1-1|TRBV7-2
TGTGCCAGCAGCGTAGGGGGGGCGCTTCACACTGAATATTTCTTT
CASSVGGALHTEYFF
>.|.|TRBJ2-7|TRBV10-3
TGTGCCATCAGTCGGTCAGTCGGCTCCTACGAGCAGTACTTC
CAISRSVGSYEQYF